Shown below are 3 T cell receptor beta chains from a single sample sequenced in a study of cytomegalovirus exposure and HLA in healthy donors. Primers: 60 Vbeta forward and 13 Jbeta reverse. Profiled with immunoSEQ multiplex PCR; TCRdb holds only in-frame clones, not every one. The repertoire holds 150,000 to 200,000 clones, with over 70% as singletons. Sequenced input: PBMCs. The receptors were sampled from a young woman in good health and CMV-seropositive.

The chain's CDR3 is CSVAAGEDYGYTF. The CDR3 DNA reads TGCAGCGTTGCCGCTGGGGAGGACTATGGCTACACCTTC. The V call is TRBV29-1, the J call TRBJ1-2; D unclear. V lost 4 bases to trimming and J lost 3 bases, with 12 bases between them. Germline CDR1 and CDR2: SQVTM and ANQGSEA. This CDR3 has 13 residues.

V and J are TRBV5-1 and TRBJ2-2; 9 nucleotides align to TRBD2. The J segment lost 10 bases and the V segment lost 0 bases, leaving 7 bases of the junction unmatched. The CDR3 extends over 15 amino acids. The germline V gene has CDR1 SGHRS and CDR2 YFSETQ. CDR3 region: CASSLAGGGEAELFF. DNA for the CDR3: TGCGCCAGCAGCTTGGCCGGCGGGGGGGAGGCGGAGCTGTTTTTT.

The chain recombines TRBV15 with TRBJ1-4; no reliable D call. Germline assignment: CDR1 LNHNV and CDR2 YYDKDF (reference sequence). The CDR3 is 12 residues long. The V gene lost 8 bases and the J gene lost 5 bases, with 9 bases spanning the gap. The CDR3 bases are TGTGCCACCTCCTATTTAAATGAAAAACTGTTTTTT. Translation: CATSYLNEKLFF.